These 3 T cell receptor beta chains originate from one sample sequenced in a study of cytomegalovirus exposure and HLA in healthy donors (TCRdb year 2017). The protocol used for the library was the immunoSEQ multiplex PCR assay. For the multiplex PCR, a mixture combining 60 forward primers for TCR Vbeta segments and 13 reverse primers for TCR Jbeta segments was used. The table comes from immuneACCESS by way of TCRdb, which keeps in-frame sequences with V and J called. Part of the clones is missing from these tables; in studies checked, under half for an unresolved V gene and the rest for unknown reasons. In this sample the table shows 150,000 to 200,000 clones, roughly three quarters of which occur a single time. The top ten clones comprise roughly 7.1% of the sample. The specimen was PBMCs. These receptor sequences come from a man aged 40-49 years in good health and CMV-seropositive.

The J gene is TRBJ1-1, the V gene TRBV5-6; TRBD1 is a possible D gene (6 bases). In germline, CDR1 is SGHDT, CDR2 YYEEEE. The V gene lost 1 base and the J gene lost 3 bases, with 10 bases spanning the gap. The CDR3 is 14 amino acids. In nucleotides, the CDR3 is TGTGCCAGCAGCTTGCTACAGGGCTACACTGAAGCTTTCTTT. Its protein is CASSLLQGYTEAFF.

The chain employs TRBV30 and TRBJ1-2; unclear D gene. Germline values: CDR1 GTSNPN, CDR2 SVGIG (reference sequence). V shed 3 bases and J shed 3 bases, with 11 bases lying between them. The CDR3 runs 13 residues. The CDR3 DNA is TGTGCCTGGAGCCCCCGGGGTGACTATGGCTACACCTTC. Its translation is CAWSPRGDYGYTF.

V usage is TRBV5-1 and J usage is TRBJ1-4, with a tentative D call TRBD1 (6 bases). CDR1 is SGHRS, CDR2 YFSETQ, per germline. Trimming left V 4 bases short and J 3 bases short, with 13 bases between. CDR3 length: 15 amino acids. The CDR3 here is CASSTSGAANEKLFF. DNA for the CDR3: TGCGCCAGCAGCACCTCAGGGGCGGCTAATGAAAAACTGTTTTTT.